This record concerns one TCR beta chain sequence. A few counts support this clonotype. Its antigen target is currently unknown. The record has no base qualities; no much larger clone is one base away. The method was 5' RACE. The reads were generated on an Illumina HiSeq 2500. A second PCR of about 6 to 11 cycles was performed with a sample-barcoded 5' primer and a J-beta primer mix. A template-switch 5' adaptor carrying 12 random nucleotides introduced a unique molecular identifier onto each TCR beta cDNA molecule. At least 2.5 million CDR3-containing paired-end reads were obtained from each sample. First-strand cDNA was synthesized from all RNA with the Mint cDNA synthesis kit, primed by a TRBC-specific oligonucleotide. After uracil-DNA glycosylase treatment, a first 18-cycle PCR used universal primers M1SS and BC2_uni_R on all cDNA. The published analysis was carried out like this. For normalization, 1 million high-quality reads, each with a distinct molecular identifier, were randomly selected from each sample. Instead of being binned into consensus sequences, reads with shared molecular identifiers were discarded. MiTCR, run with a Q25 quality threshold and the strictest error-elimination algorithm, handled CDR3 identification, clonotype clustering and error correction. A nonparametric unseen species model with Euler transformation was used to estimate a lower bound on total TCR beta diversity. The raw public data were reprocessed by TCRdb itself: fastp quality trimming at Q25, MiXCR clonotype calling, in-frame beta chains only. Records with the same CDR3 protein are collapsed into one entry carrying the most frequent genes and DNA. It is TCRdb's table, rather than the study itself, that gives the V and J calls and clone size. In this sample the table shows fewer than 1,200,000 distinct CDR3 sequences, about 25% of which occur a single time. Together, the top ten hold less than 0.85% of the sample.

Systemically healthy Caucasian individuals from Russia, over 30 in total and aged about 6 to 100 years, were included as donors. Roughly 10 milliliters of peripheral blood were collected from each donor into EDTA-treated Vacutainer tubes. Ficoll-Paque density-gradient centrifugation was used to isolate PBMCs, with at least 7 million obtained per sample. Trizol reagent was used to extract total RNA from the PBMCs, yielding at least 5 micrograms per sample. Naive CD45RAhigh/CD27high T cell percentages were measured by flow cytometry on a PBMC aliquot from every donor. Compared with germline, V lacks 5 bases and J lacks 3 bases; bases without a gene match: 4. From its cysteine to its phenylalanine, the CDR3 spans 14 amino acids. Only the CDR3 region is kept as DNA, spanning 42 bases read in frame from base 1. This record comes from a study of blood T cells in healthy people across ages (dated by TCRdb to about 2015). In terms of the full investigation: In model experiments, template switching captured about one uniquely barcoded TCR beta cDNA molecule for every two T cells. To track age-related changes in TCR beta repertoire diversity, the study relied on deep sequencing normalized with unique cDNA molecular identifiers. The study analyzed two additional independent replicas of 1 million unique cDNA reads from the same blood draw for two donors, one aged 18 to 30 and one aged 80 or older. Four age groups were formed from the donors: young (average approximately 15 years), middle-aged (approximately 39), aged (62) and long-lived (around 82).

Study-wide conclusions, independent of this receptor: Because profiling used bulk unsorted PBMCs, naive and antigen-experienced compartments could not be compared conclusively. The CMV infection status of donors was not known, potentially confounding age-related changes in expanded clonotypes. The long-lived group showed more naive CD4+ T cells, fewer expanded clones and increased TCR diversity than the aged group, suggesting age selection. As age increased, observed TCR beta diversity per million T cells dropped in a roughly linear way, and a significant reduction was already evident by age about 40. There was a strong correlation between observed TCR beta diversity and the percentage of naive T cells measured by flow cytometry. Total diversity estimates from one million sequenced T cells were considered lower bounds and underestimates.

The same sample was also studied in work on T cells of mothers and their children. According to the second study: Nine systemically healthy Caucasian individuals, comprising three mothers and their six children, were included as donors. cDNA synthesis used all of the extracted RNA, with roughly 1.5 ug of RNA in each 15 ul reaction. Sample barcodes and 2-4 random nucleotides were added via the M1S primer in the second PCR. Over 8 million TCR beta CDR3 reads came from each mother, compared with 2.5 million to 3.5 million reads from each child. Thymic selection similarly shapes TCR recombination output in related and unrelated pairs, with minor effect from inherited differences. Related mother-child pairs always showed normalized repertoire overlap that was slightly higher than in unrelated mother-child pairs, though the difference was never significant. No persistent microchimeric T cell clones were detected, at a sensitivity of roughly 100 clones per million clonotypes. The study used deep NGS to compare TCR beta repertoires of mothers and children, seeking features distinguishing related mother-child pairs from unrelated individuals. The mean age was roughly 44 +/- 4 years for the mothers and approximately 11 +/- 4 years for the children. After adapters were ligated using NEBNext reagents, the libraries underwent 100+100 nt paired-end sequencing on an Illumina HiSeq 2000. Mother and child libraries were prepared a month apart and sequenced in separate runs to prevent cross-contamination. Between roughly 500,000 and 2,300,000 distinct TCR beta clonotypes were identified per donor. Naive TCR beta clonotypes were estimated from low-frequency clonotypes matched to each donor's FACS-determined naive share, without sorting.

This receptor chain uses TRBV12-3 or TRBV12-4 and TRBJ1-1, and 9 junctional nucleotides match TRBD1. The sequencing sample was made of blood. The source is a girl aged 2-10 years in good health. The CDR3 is CASSAQGADTEAFF. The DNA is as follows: TGTGCCAGCAGTGCACAGGGGGCGGACACTGAAGCTTTCTTT.